This entry concerns a single T cell receptor beta chain. Antigen: not known. PCR primers comprised 60 Vbeta and 13 Jbeta primers. Assay used: immunoSEQ multiplex PCR; TCRdb lists only in-frame clones, some missing. The sample has 200,000 to 250,000 clones, over 80% seen once; the top ten hold more than 5%. The data belong to a study of cytomegalovirus exposure and HLA in healthy donors. Unmatched junction bases numbered 11, after V lost 5 bases and J lost 2 bases. This CDR3 contains 16 residues. Germline lookup yields CDR1 LNHDA and CDR2 SQIVND (reference sequence). Regarding the study as a whole: Three chains linked to CMV were shown in vitro to be specific for CMV antigens. Cytomegalovirus-associated status was assigned to around 160 TCR beta chains. Being indistinguishable, some V segments were excluded, TRBV6-2 and TRBV6-3 among them.

The sequence was collected from a woman aged 40 to 50 in good health and CMV-seropositive. The sequenced sample was PBMCs. V is TRBV19 and J is TRBJ1-2; 7 nucleotides match TRBD1. CDR3 region: CASSGRTGLANYGYTF. In DNA, the CDR3 is TGTGCCAGTAGTGGACGGACAGGCCTAGCCAACTATGGCTACACCTTC.